One and the same sample provided the 21 T cell receptor beta chains below, sequenced in a study of T cells after yellow fever vaccination. MiXCR, applied by TCRdb to the 5' RACE reads, yields one record per CDR3 protein. The sample lists about 120,000 distinct CDR3 sequences; approximately 9% were seen once. Sequenced here: CD8+ T cells sorted from PBMCs, sampled on the day of the yellow fever booster vaccination. Every receptor here comes from a man aged 18 to 35 who received the YFV17D yellow fever vaccine.

J is TRBJ1-5 and V is TRBV4-1; D gene uncertain. This CDR3 comprises 15 residues. The ends were cut back, 7 bases at V and 1 base at J, with 14 bases in the middle. Per the germline V gene, CDR1 is MGHRA and CDR2 is YSYEKL. CDR3 protein: CASTPRSQSNQPQHF. The CDR3 region has the DNA TGCGCCAGCACGCCAAGATCGCAAAGCAATCAGCCCCAGCATTTT.

Many counts were recorded for this clonotype. V gene TRBV9 combines with J gene TRBJ2-3; weak D call: TRBD1 (5 bases). Germline CDR1 and CDR2: SGDLS and YYNGEE. Trimming removed 3 bases from V and 2 bases from J, with 10 bases in between. The CDR3 has 14 residues. The CDR3 DNA reads TGTGCCAGCAGCGACCGACAGAACACAGATACGCAGTATTTT. Amino acids: CASSDRQNTDTQYF.

This clonotype came up many times. The genes are TRBV7-8 and TRBJ2-1; the match to TRBD2 covers 8 bases. Germline CDR1 SGHVS, CDR2 FQNEAQ. The CDR3 is 14 residues long. V shed 2 bases, J shed 7 bases, and the junction held 4 bases outside the gene matches. CDR3 in DNA: TGTGCCAGCAGCTTATCTAGCGGGCCTAATGAGCAGTTCTTC. Its translation: CASSLSSGPNEQFF.

This clonotype was detected a few times. The chain uses TRBV7-2 and TRBJ2-2; TRBD1 is a possible D gene (8 bases). This CDR3 comprises 18 residues. V was trimmed by 10 bases and J by 8 bases, leaving 32 bases between them. Germline V gene sequence: CDR1 SGHTA, CDR2 FQGNSA. DNA of the CDR3: TGTGCCACCTGGGGGGGACAGGCTGGGGCCCCCGGCGCAGGGGAGCTGTTTTTT. It yields the protein CATWGGQAGAPGAGELFF.

This clonotype was counted between two and nine times. The chain recombines TRBV4-2 with TRBJ2-2; D uncertain. V lost 4 bases and J 6 bases, leaving 12 bases between the germline ends. Germline V gene data show CDR1 as LGHNA and CDR2 as YNFKEQ. This CDR3 comprises 14 residues. In nucleotides, the CDR3 is TGTGCCAGCAGCCCTCGTCCGGTCGCCGGGGAGCTGTTTTTT. Translation: CASSPRPVAGELFF.

The chain carries TRBV6-6 and TRBJ2-2, with D unclear. In germline, CDR1 is MNHNY, CDR2 SVGAGI (reference sequence). The V end lost 4 bases, the J end lost 3 bases, and 12 bases lay between the germline ends. The length of the CDR3 is 15 residues. The CDR3 region has the DNA TGTGCCAGCAGTTCCTTGGACGGAGACACCGGGGAGCTGTTTTTT. Its protein is CASSSLDGDTGELFF.

This chain connects TRBV5-1 to TRBJ2-3, with no clear D. This CDR3 has 13 residues. Trimming shortened V by 2 bases and J by 4 bases, and 8 bases separated the two germline ends. Germline V lookup: CDR1 SGHRS, CDR2 YFSETQ. In DNA, the CDR3 is TGCGCCAGCAGCTTAAACTCGGCAGATACGCAGTATTTT. It encodes CASSLNSADTQYF.

Only a few counts were recorded for this clonotype. The chain uses TRBV4-3 and TRBJ2-3; maybe TRBD2 (6 bases). The V gene's germline CDR1 is LGHNA and CDR2 YSLEER. Trimming cost V 1 base and J 4 bases, with 18 bases left between them. The CDR3 runs to 17 residues. The CDR3 here is CASSQAARGFWADTQYF. CDR3 sequence (DNA): TGCGCCAGCAGCCAAGCAGCGCGGGGTTTTTGGGCAGATACGCAGTATTTT.

The chain carries TRBV11-2 and TRBJ1-1, with D unclear. The CDR3 totals 14 residues. The V end was cut by 0 bases, the J end by 11 bases, with 16 bases between. Germline CDR1 SGHAT, CDR2 FQNNGV. The CDR3 region has the DNA TGTGCCAGCAGCTTAGAATCGAACCCCCGGAACGCTTTCTTT. As protein: CASSLESNPRNAFF.

The genes are TRBV11-2 and TRBJ2-7; TRBD2 matches 15 bases. CDR1 and CDR2 from the germline V gene are SGHAT and FQNNGV. V shed 4 bases, J shed 2 bases, and the junction held 12 bases outside the gene matches. The CDR3 is 19 amino acids. The CDR3 sequence is CASSWDGLAGGFLTYEQYF. Written as DNA, the CDR3 is TGTGCCAGCAGCTGGGACGGACTAGCGGGGGGGTTTCTCACCTACGAGCAGTACTTC.

The rearrangement links TRBV27 to TRBJ2-5; TRBD1 is a possible D gene (5 bases). CDR1 and CDR2 from the germline V gene are MNHEY and SMNVEV (reference sequence). This CDR3 spans 15 amino acids. Trimming took off 2 bases at V and 4 bases at J, with 14 bases between the two ends. The CDR3 nucleotides read TGTGCCAGCAGTTTACGGGTGGACATGGGAGAGACCCAGTACTTC. As protein: CASSLRVDMGETQYF.

V gene TRBV6-5 combines with J gene TRBJ2-3; D uncertain. Trimming cost V 2 bases and J 4 bases, with 13 bases left between them. Germline lookup yields CDR1 MNHEY and CDR2 SVGAGI. The CDR3 spans 15 residues. The CDR3 DNA follows: TGTGCCAGCAGTTACGATGGGAATGGAGCAGATACGCAGTATTTT. Its translation is CASSYDGNGADTQYF.

The chain joins TRBV27 to TRBJ2-1, with no clear D. CDR1 and CDR2 from the germline V gene are MNHEY and SMNVEV (reference sequence). V shed 2 bases and J shed 8 bases, with 7 bases lying between them. This CDR3 has 12 residues. The CDR3 region is CASSLPGDEQFF. For the CDR3, the DNA is TGTGCCAGCAGTTTACCAGGTGATGAGCAGTTCTTC.

This chain joins TRBV20-1 and TRBJ2-7; D not certain. Germline V lookup: CDR1 DFQATT, CDR2 SNEGSKA (reference sequence). The V and J ends lost 3 bases and 7 bases respectively, with 16 bases between them. The CDR3 consists of 13 residues. CDR3 sequence reads: CSASTPTWREQYV. The CDR3, as DNA: TGCAGTGCTAGTACTCCTACATGGCGAGAGCAGTACGTC.

This clonotype was recorded many times. The chain links TRBV6-2 or TRBV6-3 to TRBJ2-7; D is unclear. CDR3 length: 13 amino acids. V dropped 5 bases and J dropped 6 bases, with 14 bases sitting between them. Germline loops: CDR1 MNHEY, CDR2 SVGEGT. DNA for the CDR3: TGTGCCAGCAGTAAAAACCCGGAAGGCGAGCAGTACGTC. This sequence encodes CASSKNPEGEQYV.

The chain has TRBV4-1 and TRBJ2-7; 8 bases are shared with TRBD2. V was clipped by 1 base and J by 2 bases; unmatched bases: 1. This CDR3 region has 14 residues. In germline, CDR1 is MGHRA, CDR2 YSYEKL. The CDR3 region is CASSQARGAYEQYF. The CDR3 DNA reads TGCGCCAGCAGCCAAGCGCGGGGGGCCTACGAGCAGTACTTC.

The chain joins TRBV5-1 to TRBJ2-3; D is perhaps TRBD1 (6 bases). This CDR3 is 12 amino acids long. V was clipped by 3 bases and J by 4 bases, with 6 bases between them. Germline V lookup: CDR1 SGHRS, CDR2 YFSETQ. The DNA of the CDR3 is TGCGCCAGCAGCTCAGGGGCAGATACGCAGTATTTT. Protein: CASSSGADTQYF.

This clonotype was detected many times. This chain uses TRBV12-3 or TRBV12-4 with TRBJ2-2; D possibly uses TRBD1 or TRBD2 (5 bases each). CDR3 length: 14 amino acids. Between the trimmed V and J ends, which lost 5 bases and 7 bases, there was a span of 14 bases. The DNA of the CDR3 is TGTGCCAGCAGTCGAACGGGACGTAACGGGGAGCTGTTTTTT. Its protein product is CASSRTGRNGELFF.

This clonotype was observed many times. The J gene is TRBJ2-2, the V gene TRBV5-1; D gene ambiguous. Trimming left V 6 bases short and J 4 bases short, with 4 bases between. This CDR3 is built from 11 residues. CDR1 and CDR2 from the germline V gene are SGHRS and YFSETQ. The CDR3 coding sequence is TGCGCCAGCACCTTCACCGGGGAGCTGTTTTTT. It codes for CASTFTGELFF.

The chain has TRBV7-9 and TRBJ2-3; maybe TRBD1 (6 bases). Trimming cost V 5 bases and J 6 bases, with 15 bases left between them. The germline gives CDR1 SEHNR, CDR2 FQNEAQ (reference sequence). CDR3 length: 14 residues. CDR3 sequence: CASSPRTAPDTQYF. The CDR3 region has the DNA TGTGCCAGCAGCCCCCGGACAGCTCCCGATACGCAGTATTTT.

This clonotype was seen a few times. The chain has TRBV28 and TRBJ2-7, with D possibly TRBD2 on 5 matching bases. Trimming took 3 bases from V and 7 from J, leaving 16 bases between them. Germline CDR1 and CDR2: MDHEN and SYDVKM. This CDR3 is 14 amino acids long. The CDR3, as DNA: TGTGCCAGCAGTTTCTGGGGAACAACGGGAGAGCAGTACGTC. It translates to CASSFWGTTGEQYV.